This T cell receptor beta chain originates from a study of vaccination effects on CD4 cells after COVID-19. ViraFEST used viral peptide pools to expand antigen-specific CD4+ T cells before sequencing. Culture lasted roughly 9 days before CD4+ T cell isolation. A PCR test confirmed that the person had SARS-CoV-2 infection between March and December 2020. Generated by immunoSEQ multiplex PCR, the TCRdb table keeps only in-frame clones and is missing some. The sample lists tens of thousands of clones; more than 75% were seen once. This clone occurred once. Its antigen is unidentified. V was pared by 4 bases and J by 6 bases, with 9 bases of the junction left unmatched. This CDR3 has 14 residues. CDR1 and CDR2 from the germline V gene are SGHRS and YFSETQ.

This clonotype originated in a human donor who had a prior SARS-CoV-2 infection. This chain uses TRBV5-1 with TRBJ2-5, with 7 bases matching TRBD1. Sample: CD4+ T cells from PBMCs cultured with HIV peptides, taken before COVID-19 vaccination. Subset denoted: HIV-1 Nef peptide pool negative control/reference culture. CDR3 nucleotides: TGCGCCAGCAGCCCTGACAGGGCCTGGCAGACCCAGTACTTC. This translates into CASSPDRAWQTQYF.